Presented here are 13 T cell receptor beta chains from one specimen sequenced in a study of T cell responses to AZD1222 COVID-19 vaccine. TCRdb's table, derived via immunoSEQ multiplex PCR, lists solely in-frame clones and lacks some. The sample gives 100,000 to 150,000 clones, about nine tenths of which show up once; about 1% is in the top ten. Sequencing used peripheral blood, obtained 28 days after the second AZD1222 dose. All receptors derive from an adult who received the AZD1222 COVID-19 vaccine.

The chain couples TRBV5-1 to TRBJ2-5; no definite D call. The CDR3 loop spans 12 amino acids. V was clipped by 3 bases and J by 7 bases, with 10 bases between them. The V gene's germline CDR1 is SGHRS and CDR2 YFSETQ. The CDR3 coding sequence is TGCGCCAGCAGCTACGAGTTGCGGACCCAGTACTTC. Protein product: CASSYELRTQYF. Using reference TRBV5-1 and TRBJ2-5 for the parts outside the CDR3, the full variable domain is KAGVTQTPRYLIKTRGQQVTLSCSPISGHRSVSWYQQTPGQGLQFLFEYFSETQRNKGNFPGRFSGRQFSNSRSEMNVSTLELGDSALYLCASSYELRTQYFGPGTRLLVL.

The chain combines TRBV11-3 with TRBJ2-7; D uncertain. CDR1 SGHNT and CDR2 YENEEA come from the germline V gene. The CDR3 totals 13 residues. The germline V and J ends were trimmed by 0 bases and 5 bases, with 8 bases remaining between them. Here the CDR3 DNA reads TGTGCCAGCAGCTTAGATCAGTTCCACGAGCAGTACTTC. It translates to CASSLDQFHEQYF. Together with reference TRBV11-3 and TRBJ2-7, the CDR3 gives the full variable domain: EAGVVQSPRYKIIEKKQPVAFWCNPISGHNTLYWYLQNLGQGPELLIRYENEEAVDDSQLPKDRFSAERLKGVDSTLKIQPAELGDSAVYLCASSLDQFHEQYFGPGTRLTVT.

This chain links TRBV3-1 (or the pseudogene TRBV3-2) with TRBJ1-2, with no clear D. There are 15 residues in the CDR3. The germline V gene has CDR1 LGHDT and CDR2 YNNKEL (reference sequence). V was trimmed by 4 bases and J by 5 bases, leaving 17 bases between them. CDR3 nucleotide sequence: TGTGCCAGCAGCCCCGATAACCGGGAACATTATGGCTACACCTTC. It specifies CASSPDNREHYGYTF.

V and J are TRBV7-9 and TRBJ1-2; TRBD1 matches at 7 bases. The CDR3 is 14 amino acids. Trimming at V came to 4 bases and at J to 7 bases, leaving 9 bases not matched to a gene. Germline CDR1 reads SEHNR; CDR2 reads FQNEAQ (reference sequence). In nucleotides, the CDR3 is TGTGCCAGCAGCTCCGGGACAGCAATCGGTGGCTACACCTTC. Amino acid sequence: CASSSGTAIGGYTF.

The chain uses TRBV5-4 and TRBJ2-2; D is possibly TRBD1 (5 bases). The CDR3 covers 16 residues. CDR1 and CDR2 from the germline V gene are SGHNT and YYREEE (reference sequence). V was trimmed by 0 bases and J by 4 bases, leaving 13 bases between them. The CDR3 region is CASSLGGQGSTGELFF. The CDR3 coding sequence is TGTGCCAGCAGCTTGGGGGGTCAGGGCAGCACCGGGGAGCTGTTTTTT.

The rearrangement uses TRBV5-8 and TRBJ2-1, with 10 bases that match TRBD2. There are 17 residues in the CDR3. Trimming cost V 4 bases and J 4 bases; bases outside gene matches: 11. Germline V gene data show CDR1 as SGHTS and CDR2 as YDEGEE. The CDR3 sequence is CASSRQWTSGFYNEQFF. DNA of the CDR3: TGTGCCAGCAGCCGACAGTGGACTAGCGGCTTTTACAATGAGCAGTTCTTC.

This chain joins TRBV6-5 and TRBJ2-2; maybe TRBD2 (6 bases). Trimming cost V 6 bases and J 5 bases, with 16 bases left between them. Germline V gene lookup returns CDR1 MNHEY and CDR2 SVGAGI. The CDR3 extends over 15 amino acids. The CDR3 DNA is TGTGCCAGCAGCCCGCCACTACTAGCAACCGGGGAGCTGTTTTTT. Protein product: CASSPPLLATGELFF.

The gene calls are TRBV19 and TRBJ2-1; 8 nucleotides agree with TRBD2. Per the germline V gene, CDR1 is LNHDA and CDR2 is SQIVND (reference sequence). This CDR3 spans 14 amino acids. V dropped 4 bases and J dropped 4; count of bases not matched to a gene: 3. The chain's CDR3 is CASSRSSGYNEQFF. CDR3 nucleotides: TGTGCCAGTAGTAGGTCTAGCGGGTACAATGAGCAGTTCTTC.

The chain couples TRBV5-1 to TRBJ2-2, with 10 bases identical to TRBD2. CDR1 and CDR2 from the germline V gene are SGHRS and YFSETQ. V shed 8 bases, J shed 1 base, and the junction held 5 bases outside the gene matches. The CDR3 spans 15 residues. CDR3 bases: TGCGCCAGTAAGACTAGCGGGTTGAACACCGGGGAGCTGTTTTTT. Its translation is CASKTSGLNTGELFF.

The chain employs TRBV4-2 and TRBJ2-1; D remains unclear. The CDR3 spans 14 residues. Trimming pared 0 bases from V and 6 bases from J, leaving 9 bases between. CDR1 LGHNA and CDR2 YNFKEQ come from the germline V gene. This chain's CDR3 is CASSQDVALNEQFF. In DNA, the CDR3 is TGTGCCAGCAGCCAAGATGTCGCTCTCAATGAGCAGTTCTTC.

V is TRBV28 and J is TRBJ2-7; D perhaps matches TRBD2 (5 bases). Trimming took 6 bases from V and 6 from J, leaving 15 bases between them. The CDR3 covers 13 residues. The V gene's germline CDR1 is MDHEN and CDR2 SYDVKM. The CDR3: CASRSGYRGEQYF. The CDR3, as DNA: TGTGCCAGCAGATCAGGCTACCGGGGCGAGCAGTACTTC.

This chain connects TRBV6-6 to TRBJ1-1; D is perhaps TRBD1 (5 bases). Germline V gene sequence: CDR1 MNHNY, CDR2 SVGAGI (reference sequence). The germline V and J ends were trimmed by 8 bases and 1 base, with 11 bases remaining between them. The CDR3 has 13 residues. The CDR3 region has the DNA TGTGCCAGCTCAGGGTACGGGAACACTGAAGCTTTCTTT. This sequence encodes CASSGYGNTEAFF.

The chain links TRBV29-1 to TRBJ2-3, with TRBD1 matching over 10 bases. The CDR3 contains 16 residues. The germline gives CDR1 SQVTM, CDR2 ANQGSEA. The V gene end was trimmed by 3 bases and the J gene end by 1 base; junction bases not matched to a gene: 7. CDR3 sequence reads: CSVDPPGQGGTDTQYF. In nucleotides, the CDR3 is TGCAGCGTTGACCCCCCCGGACAGGGGGGCACAGATACGCAGTATTTT.